These 26 T cell receptor beta chains came from one sample sequenced in a study of T-cell memory formation after mild COVID-19. TCRdb itself ran the 5' RACE reads through MiXCR, one entry per CDR3 protein. The sample includes 470,000 or so distinct CDR3 sequences, around 17% of them seen just once. The sequenced sample was PBMCs or a T cell subset sorted from them (not recorded which). These receptors all stem from a man younger than 35 who had mild COVID-19 (a few samples of this study predate the infection). Cell type and time point are not known.

The rearrangement uses TRBV6-2 or TRBV6-3 and TRBJ2-2; 11 bases agree with TRBD1. Germline CDR1 MNHEY, CDR2 SVGEGT. The length of the CDR3 is 16 residues. V lost 2 bases and J lost 4; bases outside the gene matches: 3. CDR3 nucleotide sequence: TGTGCCAGCAGTTACGGGACAGGGGGGATCACCGGGGAGCTGTTTTTT. As protein: CASSYGTGGITGELFF.

The rearrangement links TRBV29-1 to TRBJ1-2; D remains unclear. Trimming left V 7 bases short and J 4 bases short, with 16 bases between. CDR3 size: 13 residues. Germline CDR1 SQVTM, CDR2 ANQGSEA. The DNA of the CDR3 is TGCAGCGGCTTGGACTCAAGCGGCTATGGCTACACCTTC. Protein sequence: CSGLDSSGYGYTF.

This clonotype occurred a few times. V and J are TRBV29-1 and TRBJ1-2; D is undetermined. CDR1 is SQVTM and CDR2 is ANQGSEA in the germline V gene. V was pared by 6 bases and J by 2 bases, with 10 bases between. There are 12 residues in the CDR3. This CDR3 is CSVERSNYGYTF. DNA of the CDR3: TGCAGCGTCGAGAGATCGAACTATGGCTACACCTTC. Complete variable domain (other parts from reference TRBV29-1 and TRBJ1-2): SAVISQKPSRDICQRGTSLTIQCQVDSQVTMMFWYRQQPGQSLTLIATANQGSEATYESGFVIDKFPISRPNLTFSTLTVSNMSPEDSSIYLCSVERSNYGYTFGSGTRLTVV.

The DNA of the CDR3 is TGTGCCAGCAGTTACATGGGAGATTTCTTT. As protein: CASSYMGDFF. The rearrangement links TRBV6-6 to TRBJ1-1; D ambiguous. The germline V gene encodes CDR1 MNHNY and CDR2 SVGAGI (reference sequence). The V end lost 2 bases, the J end lost 13 bases, and 8 bases lay between the germline ends. The CDR3 runs to 10 residues.

This clonotype was picked up many times. This chain links TRBV11-2 with TRBJ2-7, with 9 nucleotides matching TRBD1. The length of the CDR3 is 15 residues. Per germline, CDR1 SGHAT and CDR2 FQNNGV. Unmatched junction bases numbered 6, after V lost 0 bases and J lost 6 bases. CDR3 loop: CASSLDSGQGSEQYF. The CDR3 DNA reads as TGTGCCAGCAGCTTAGATTCGGGACAGGGAAGCGAGCAGTACTTC.

V and J are TRBV7-9 and TRBJ2-7, with 8 bases aligning to TRBD2. Trimming removed 2 bases from V and 4 bases from J; junction bases left unmatched: 10. Per germline, CDR1 SEHNR and CDR2 FQNEAQ (reference sequence). The CDR3 is 16 residues long. CDR3 DNA sequence: TGTGCCAGCAGCTTATCGTCCGGGACTAGTTTATACGAGCAGTACTTC. Translated: CASSLSSGTSLYEQYF.

The rearrangement uses TRBV5-1 and TRBJ1-1, with D possibly being TRBD1 (5 bases). The CDR3 is 14 residues long. Per the germline V gene, CDR1 is SGHRS and CDR2 is YFSETQ. Between the trimmed V and J ends, which lost 3 bases and 4 bases, there was a span of 13 bases. CDR3 sequence: CASSSDTFATEAFF. The CDR3, as DNA: TGCGCCAGCAGCTCGGACACGTTCGCCACTGAAGCTTTCTTT.

This clonotype turned up a few times. This sequence joins TRBV6-1 and TRBJ2-3, with D tentatively TRBD1 (5 bases). The V end was cut by 4 bases, the J end by 4 bases, with 9 bases between. The CDR3 length is 13 residues. Looked up from germline, CDR1 is MNHNS and CDR2 is SASEGT. The CDR3 nucleotides are TGTGCCAGCAGTGCCCCAGGGTCAGATACGCAGTATTTT. Protein product: CASSAPGSDTQYF.

The chain carries TRBV20-1 and TRBJ1-6; TRBD1 matches at 7 bases. Germline-derived CDR1 and CDR2 are DFQATT and SNEGSKA (reference sequence). With V trimmed by 1 base and J by 8 bases, 17 bases remained unmatched. The CDR3 length is 18 residues. DNA for the CDR3: TGCAGTGCTAGAGGACGGGACAGAGCTCAGCGTAGGGATTCACCCCTCCACTTT. Protein sequence: CSARGRDRAQRRDSPLHF.

There are a few counts of this clonotype. The CDR3 region is CASSYILSGANVLTF. The CDR3 coding sequence is TGTGCCAGCAGCTATATTCTCTCTGGGGCCAACGTCCTGACTTTC. The V call is TRBV7-9, the J call TRBJ2-6; the D is unclear. The CDR3 is 15 amino acids. The ends were cut back, 4 bases at V and 0 bases at J, with 7 bases in the middle. CDR1 and CDR2 from the germline V gene are SEHNR and FQNEAQ (reference sequence).

This clonotype occurred a few times. This chain connects TRBV20-1 to TRBJ2-3; tentatively, D is TRBD1 or TRBD2 (5 bases each). Germline values: CDR1 DFQATT, CDR2 SNEGSKA (reference sequence). V dropped 1 base and J dropped 3 bases, with 11 bases sitting between them. CDR3 length equals 14 residues. The CDR3 reads CSARVGARTDTQYF. As DNA, the CDR3 is TGCAGTGCTAGAGTCGGGGCGCGGACAGATACGCAGTATTTT.

The chain employs TRBV7-2 and TRBJ2-3, with D perhaps matching TRBD2 (6 bases). Trimming took off 5 bases at V and 7 bases at J, with 16 bases between the two ends. Germline lookup yields CDR1 SGHTA and CDR2 FQGNSA. The CDR3 loop spans 14 amino acids. This CDR3 is CASSVRERSNTQYF. The CDR3 DNA is TGTGCCAGCAGCGTCCGGGAGCGATCGAATACGCAGTATTTT.

There are a few counts of this clonotype. The chain couples TRBV6-5 to TRBJ2-5; D is uncertain. Germline V gene data show CDR1 as MNHEY and CDR2 as SVGAGI. This CDR3 is 14 amino acids long. The V end was cut by 0 bases, the J end by 5 bases, with 10 bases between. CDR3 sequence (DNA): TGTGCCAGCAGTTACTCGATGGGTTTGGAGACCCAGTACTTC. Amino acids: CASSYSMGLETQYF.

The chain uses TRBV7-2 and TRBJ1-2; D gene uncertain. CDR1 is SGHTA and CDR2 is FQGNSA in the germline V gene. Deletions cut 3 bases from V and 6 bases from J, with 11 bases between. The CDR3 consists of 13 residues. CDR3 residues: CASSFSGWDGYTF. CDR3 nucleotide sequence: TGTGCCAGCAGCTTCTCCGGGTGGGATGGCTACACCTTC. Variable domain in full (rest from reference TRBV7-2 and TRBJ1-2): GAGVSQSPSNKVTEKGKDVELRCDPISGHTALYWYRQSLGQGLEFLIYFQGNSAPDKSGLPSDRFSAERTGGSVSTLTIQRTQQEDSAVYLCASSFSGWDGYTFGSGTRLTVV.

The gene calls are TRBV11-2 and TRBJ2-3, with D unresolved. Germline V gives CDR1 SGHAT, CDR2 FQNNGV. The CDR3 has 14 residues. The germline V and J ends were trimmed by 3 bases and 2 bases, with 9 bases remaining between them. The CDR3 reads CASSLDRHTDTQYF. The CDR3 DNA is TGTGCCAGCAGCTTGGACCGTCACACAGATACGCAGTATTTT.

The rearrangement joins TRBV18 to TRBJ2-5, with D possibly matching TRBD1 (5 bases). Germline CDR1 reads KGHSH; CDR2 reads LQKENI. The CDR3 length is 15 residues. With 1 base removed from V and 4 bases from J, the gap between germline ends came to 13 bases. Here the CDR3 DNA reads TGTGCCAGCTCACCACAGCAGGGAATGGGAGAGACCCAGTACTTC. Its protein is CASSPQQGMGETQYF.

V and J are TRBV6-2 or TRBV6-3 and TRBJ1-5; D gene uncertain. The CDR3 extends over 12 amino acids. Per germline, CDR1 MNHEY and CDR2 SVGEGT. Trimming shortened V by 1 base and J by 5 bases, and 3 bases separated the two germline ends. The CDR3 DNA sequence: TGTGCCAGCAGTTACTGGGATCAGCCCCAGCATTTT. Its protein is CASSYWDQPQHF.

Only a few counts were recorded for this clonotype. V and J are TRBV28 and TRBJ1-4; D not certain. V shed 6 bases and J shed 0 bases, with 11 bases lying between them. The CDR3 totals 15 residues. CDR1 is MDHEN, CDR2 SYDVKM, per germline. The CDR3 DNA reads TGTGCCAGCAGCCCCGTCCCAGCAACTAATGAAAAACTGTTTTTT. It encodes CASSPVPATNEKLFF.

The chain is built from TRBV9 and TRBJ2-1, with 9 bases identical to TRBD2. The CDR3 runs to 15 residues. Trimming took 0 bases from V and 5 from J; bases not matched to a gene: 3. Per the germline V gene, CDR1 is SGDLS and CDR2 is YYNGEE. CDR3 loop: CASSVAAGGNNEQFF. The CDR3 nucleotides read TGTGCCAGCAGCGTAGCTGCGGGGGGGAACAATGAGCAGTTCTTC.

Comments on this clonotype: A much larger clone sits a single nucleotide away, making a read error possible. The chain uses TRBV5-1 and TRBJ2-1; 10 bases map to TRBD2. CDR3 length: 18 amino acids. In germline, CDR1 is SGHRS, CDR2 YFSETQ. Trimming took 3 bases from V and 10 from J; bases not matched to a gene: 19. CDR3 DNA: TGCGCCAGCAGCTCGATACCTACTAGCGGGGCTCCTACACCAGAGCAGTTCTTC. Translation gives CASSSIPTSGAPTPEQFF.

This clonotype was recorded a few times. The V and J genes are TRBV6-6 and TRBJ1-1; the D is unclear. V dropped 6 bases and J dropped 5 bases, with 7 bases sitting between them. CDR3 length equals 11 residues. CDR1 is MNHNY, CDR2 SVGAGI, per germline (reference sequence). For the CDR3, the DNA is TGTGCCAGCAGCGGCAGTACTGAAGCTTTCTTT. It yields the protein CASSGSTEAFF.

The chain joins TRBV24-1 to TRBJ2-5, with no clear D. Germline CDR1 is KGHDR and CDR2 is SFDVKD. Between the trimmed V and J ends, which lost 2 bases and 1 base, there was a span of 4 bases. The CDR3 runs 13 residues. The CDR3 sequence is CATSDSAQETQYF. The CDR3 nucleotides read TGTGCCACCAGTGATTCGGCCCAAGAGACCCAGTACTTC.

The rearrangement uses TRBV7-2 and TRBJ2-4, with 9 bases identical to TRBD1. The junction had 8 bases not matched to a gene; V was cut back by 5 bases and J by 9 bases. Germline loops: CDR1 SGHTA, CDR2 FQGNSA. The CDR3 covers 14 residues. The chain's CDR3 is CASSPGTGSSIQYF. CDR3 sequence (DNA): TGTGCCAGCAGCCCCGGGACAGGGTCCAGCATTCAGTACTTC. Complete variable domain (other parts from reference TRBV7-2 and TRBJ2-4): GAGVSQSPSNKVTEKGKDVELRCDPISGHTALYWYRQSLGQGLEFLIYFQGNSAPDKSGLPSDRFSAERTGGSVSTLTIQRTQQEDSAVYLCASSPGTGSSIQYFGAGTRLSVL.

V usage is TRBV6-5 and J usage is TRBJ2-7; no definite D call. The CDR3 consists of 11 residues. Germline V gives CDR1 MNHEY, CDR2 SVGAGI. V shed 8 bases and J shed 2 bases, with 7 bases lying between them. CDR3 DNA sequence: TGTGCCAGCGGGCGAACCTACGAGCAGTACTTC. Its protein product is CASGRTYEQYF.

This clonotype was detected only a few times. This rearrangement joins TRBV5-1 to TRBJ2-5; 10 bases fit TRBD2. The ends lost 4 bases at V and 1 base at J; junction bases unmatched: 7. Germline CDR1 SGHRS, CDR2 YFSETQ. The CDR3 totals 16 residues. The CDR3 here is CASSLAGAVGQETQYF. In DNA, the CDR3 is TGCGCCAGCAGCCTAGCGGGGGCGGTGGGCCAAGAGACCCAGTACTTC.

This clonotype has at least ten counts. V usage is TRBV4-3 and J usage is TRBJ2-1; 8 nucleotides agree with TRBD1. V shed 0 bases and J 4 bases; nucleotides not matched to a gene: 8. Looked up from germline, CDR1 is LGHNA and CDR2 is YSLEER. The CDR3 consists of 17 residues. This chain's CDR3 is CASSQEVDREAYNEQFF. CDR3 DNA sequence: TGCGCCAGCAGCCAAGAGGTGGACAGGGAGGCGTACAATGAGCAGTTCTTC.